This T cell receptor (beta chain) was recovered during a study of blood T cell repertoires in COVID-19. Clones were sequenced by immunoSEQ multiplex PCR, and TCRdb holds only the in-frame ones, with some missing. This sample has about 200,000 clones, with roughly 87% found just once. The sequenced sample was PBMCs or T cells enriched from blood (not recorded which). This receptor was obtained from a woman between 40 and 55 years old with acute COVID-19.

This CDR3 is CASRVDSSYGYTF. The CDR3 coding sequence is TGTGCCAGCAGGGTGGACAGCTCCTATGGCTACACCTTC. The chain employs TRBV5-5 and TRBJ1-2; tentative D call: TRBD1 (6 bases). This CDR3 has 13 residues. Trimming cost V 5 bases and J 4 bases, with 12 bases left between them. Looked up from germline, CDR1 is SGHKS and CDR2 is YYEKEE (reference sequence).